This TCR beta chain was recorded in a study of T cells expressing NK-cell markers. Study-wide results and limits: Evidence did not settle whether expanded NKG2C+ T cell clones targeted HCMV. In several donors, dominant clonotypes made up roughly 25-60.1% of CD3+CD56-NKG2C+ cells. A range of about 1.0-8% of CD8+ T cells consisted of dominant NKG2C+ clonotypes in 6 or 7 donors.

Regarding this clonotype: Its antigen is undetermined.

In generating TCR beta cDNA, 5'RACE template switching with UMIs was used. TCRdb re-called the 5' RACE reads; one entry per CDR3 protein, DNA not given. The sample's table shows about 540,000 distinct CDR3 sequences. Sequenced material: blood T cells: a sorted CD56 or NKG2C T cell subset, CD4+ or CD8+ T cells, or bulk PBMC T cells (not recorded which). This sequence was found in a man aged 18 to 30 in good health.

CDR3 residues: CSVDSVGRETQYF. The V call is TRBV29-1, the J call TRBJ2-5. This CDR3 region has 13 residues. Germline CDR1 SQVTM, CDR2 ANQGSEA.